The clone carrying this TCR beta chain was picked up a small number of times. The antigen remains undetermined. TCRdb recomputed calls from the 5' RACE reads with MiXCR, one row per CDR3 protein. Here the sample spans 400,000 or so distinct CDR3 sequences, 8.5% to 10% being singletons. This sample is part of a study of identical twins. The V gene end was trimmed by 5 bases and the J gene end by 7 bases; junction bases not matched to a gene: 9. The CDR3 totals 15 residues. The germline gives CDR1 SNHLY, CDR2 FYNNEI. The study's findings and limits: In drawing conclusions, the study used cross-sectional statistical analysis and did not follow the same donors.

Sequences were obtained from naive T cells sorted from blood. This rearrangement joins TRBV2 to TRBJ2-2, with TRBD1 matching over 8 bases. The origin of this receptor is a woman in her forties or fifties in good health. The CDR3 sequence: CASSPGQGRGGELFF. DNA for the CDR3: TGTGCCAGCAGTCCCGGACAGGGCCGGGGCGGGGAGCTGTTTTTT.